These 26 T cell receptor beta chains were sequenced from one sample in a study of T-cell reconstitution after alpha-beta-depleted transplantation in children. Unique molecular identifiers were built into the TCRbeta library. Each CDR3 protein gets one entry after TCRdb re-called the PCR reads with MiXCR. The repertoire consists of about 980,000 distinct CDR3 sequences, with roughly 29% occurring once and the leading ten covering around 30%. Source: PBMCs, mostly from graft donor cells, taken 360 days after TCRalphabeta/CD19-depleted stem cell transplant. The receptors here all came from a boy younger than two who had a stem cell transplant for SCID, so the T cells may come from the graft donor.

This clonotype was detected only a few times. The rearrangement uses TRBV3-1 and TRBJ2-2; 7 nucleotides match TRBD1. CDR3 length equals 17 residues. V shed 5 bases and J 0 bases; nucleotides not matched to a gene: 9. Germline CDR1 reads LGHDT; CDR2 reads YNNKEL (reference sequence). CDR3 protein: CASSKRGQTSNTGELFF. The DNA for the CDR3 is TGTGCCAGCAGCAAAAGGGGACAGACCTCGAACACCGGGGAGCTGTTTTTT. Full variable domain (missing parts from reference TRBV3-1 and TRBJ2-2): DTAVSQTPKYLVTQMGNDKSIKCEQNLGHDTMYWYKQDSKKFLKIMFSYNNKELIINETVPNRFSPKSPDKAHLNLHINSLELGDSAVYFCASSKRGQTSNTGELFFGEGSRLTVL.

This chain joins TRBV7-3 and TRBJ2-3; 8 bases align to TRBD2. There are 13 residues in the CDR3. After removal of 8 bases from V and 3 bases from J, the junction contained 4 bases not matched to a gene. The germline gives CDR1 SGHTA, CDR2 FQGTGA. Written as DNA, the CDR3 is TGTGCCAGCGGGACTAGGTTGACAGATACGCAGTATTTT. This encodes CASGTRLTDTQYF.

This clonotype came up once. The V call is TRBV29-1, the J call TRBJ2-7; 8 bases align to TRBD1. The V and J ends lost 6 bases and 4 bases, in that order; junction bases with no gene match: 11. The germline V gene encodes CDR1 SQVTM and CDR2 ANQGSEA. The CDR3 has 14 amino acids. In nucleotides, the CDR3 is TGCAGCGTCACCGGGACAGGAGAATTTTACGAGCAGTACTTC. It encodes CSVTGTGEFYEQYF.

The chain is built from TRBV24-1 and TRBJ2-2; D not resolved. Germline V gives CDR1 KGHDR, CDR2 SFDVKD. The CDR3 extends over 17 amino acids. Trimming removed 3 bases at V and 0 bases at J, with 13 bases between. The CDR3 DNA sequence: TGTGCCACCAGTGATCCCCGTGGGTATCCGAACACCGGGGAGCTGTTTTTT. Encoded protein: CATSDPRGYPNTGELFF.

This chain joins TRBV11-2 and TRBJ2-5, with TRBD2 identical over 7 bases. V shed 4 bases and J 1 base; nucleotides not matched to a gene: 6. From germline, CDR1 is SGHAT and CDR2 FQNNGV. The CDR3 length is 15 residues. The CDR3 nucleotides are TGTGCCAGCAGCTGGGGGGGAACGGGCCAAGAGACCCAGTACTTC. Protein sequence: CASSWGGTGQETQYF.

Only a few counts were recorded for this clonotype. The gene calls are TRBV15 and TRBJ2-5, with TRBD2 identical over 8 bases. The CDR3 sequence is 15 residues long. V shed 0 bases and J 4 bases; nucleotides not matched to a gene: 4. The germline V gene encodes CDR1 LNHNV and CDR2 YYDKDF (reference sequence). In DNA, the CDR3 is TGTGCCACCAGCAGAGATCGGGGGGGGAGAGAGACCCAGTACTTC. This codes for CATSRDRGGRETQYF.

The V gene is TRBV20-1, the J gene TRBJ2-3, with 14 positions matching TRBD2. This CDR3 region has 16 residues. Trimming took 6 bases from V and 4 from J; bases not matched to a gene: 9. From germline, CDR1 is DFQATT and CDR2 SNEGSKA (reference sequence). Here the CDR3 reads CSAGRTSGGIPDTQYF. The DNA for the CDR3 is TGCAGTGCGGGTAGGACTAGCGGGGGGATCCCAGATACGCAGTATTTT.

The chain joins TRBV24-1 to TRBJ2-2; D perhaps matches TRBD2 (6 bases). The CDR3 is made up of 16 amino acids. With 3 bases removed from V and 3 bases from J, the gap between germline ends came to 13 bases. Germline V lookup: CDR1 KGHDR, CDR2 SFDVKD. CDR3 coding DNA: TGTGCCACCAGTGATATACTAGCAACCGACACCGGGGAGCTGTTTTTT. Its protein product is CATSDILATDTGELFF.

This clonotype came up a few times. The chain carries TRBV5-1 and TRBJ2-5; D could derive from TRBD1 or TRBD2 (6 bases each). V was clipped by 2 bases and J by 3 bases, with 14 bases between them. CDR1 SGHRS and CDR2 YFSETQ come from the germline V gene. This CDR3 contains 15 residues. For the CDR3, the DNA is TGCGCCAGCAGCTTAATGGTCGGGGGCGAAGAGACCCAGTACTTC. Translating gives CASSLMVGGEETQYF.

A few counts support this clonotype. The CDR3 sequence is CASRGQGKHYGYTF. The CDR3 DNA reads TGTGCCAGCAGGGGACAGGGAAAGCACTATGGCTACACCTTC. This chain connects TRBV9 to TRBJ1-2, with 9 bases matching TRBD1. With 5 bases clipped from V and 3 bases from J, the junction kept 5 bases outside the gene matches. This CDR3 contains 14 residues. Germline-derived CDR1 and CDR2 are SGDLS and YYNGEE.

In DNA form, the CDR3 reads TGTGCCAGCAGCCAAGTTGGGCAGGGGGCCGGAGGACTCTCTGGGGCCAACGTCCTGACTTTC. Protein product: CASSQVGQGAGGLSGANVLTF. The rearrangement uses TRBV4-2 and TRBJ2-6; 8 positions agree with TRBD1. With 1 base clipped from V and 0 bases from J, the junction kept 14 bases outside the gene matches. CDR1 is LGHNA and CDR2 is YNFKEQ in the germline V gene. The CDR3 loop spans 21 amino acids.

This clonotype has a count of ten or more. The chain couples TRBV10-3 to TRBJ2-5; 10 positions match TRBD1. After removal of 8 bases from V and 4 bases from J, the junction contained 4 bases not matched to a gene. In germline, CDR1 is ENHRY, CDR2 SYGVKD. The length of the CDR3 is 13 residues. CDR3 nucleotides: TGTGCCATCGGCCGGGACAGGGGAGAGACCCAGTACTTC. It encodes CAIGRDRGETQYF.

The chain uses TRBV12-3 or TRBV12-4 and TRBJ2-2; D may match TRBD1 or TRBD2 (5 bases each). Deletions cut 3 bases from V and 1 base from J, with 9 bases between. The CDR3 length is 15 residues. CDR3 DNA: TGTGCCAGCAGTTTCTGGGGGAAGAACACCGGGGAGCTGTTTTTT. Translated: CASSFWGKNTGELFF.

This clonotype was counted between two and nine times. Written as DNA, the CDR3 is TGCAGTGCTAGAGATGGGGGCCACCCCTACGAGCAGTACTTC. Protein: CSARDGGHPYEQYF. The genes are TRBV20-1 and TRBJ2-7; D perhaps matches TRBD1 (6 bases). Trimming removed 0 bases at V and 2 bases at J, with 11 bases between. The CDR3 has 14 amino acids. Germline-derived CDR1 and CDR2 are DFQATT and SNEGSKA (reference sequence).

This clonotype was found a few times. The chain uses TRBV20-1 and TRBJ2-3; 9 nucleotides agree with TRBD2. Losses at the gene ends were 0 bases for V and 0 bases for J; bases not matched to a gene: 22. This CDR3 contains 22 residues. Germline CDR1 DFQATT, CDR2 SNEGSKA (reference sequence). This CDR3 is CSAREAPGALAGTTRSTDTQYF. CDR3 nucleotide sequence: TGCAGTGCTAGAGAGGCCCCCGGCGCGCTAGCGGGAACTACGCGTAGCACAGATACGCAGTATTTT.

The chain uses TRBV5-1 and TRBJ2-2, with a possible D match to TRBD2 (6 bases). V was pared by 5 bases and J by 11 bases, with 13 bases between. Per the germline V gene, CDR1 is SGHRS and CDR2 is YFSETQ. The CDR3 is 12 residues long. DNA for the CDR3: TGCGCCAGCAGTCCCACCGGGGGAGAGCTGTTTTTT. It is translated as CASSPTGGELFF.

There are a few counts of this clonotype. This chain connects TRBV29-1 to TRBJ1-4, with D unresolved. The germline gives CDR1 SQVTM, CDR2 ANQGSEA. Trimming stripped 0 bases from V and 8 bases from J, with 16 bases between. The length of the CDR3 is 15 residues. This chain's CDR3 is CSVEDEQGRGEKLFF. In DNA form, the CDR3 reads TGCAGCGTTGAAGATGAACAAGGGAGAGGGGAAAAACTGTTTTTT.

On this clonotype: A read error may account for a junction end that differs from germline. The V call is TRBV20-1, the J call TRBJ2-7, with a tentative D call TRBD1 (6 bases). The CDR3 contains 14 residues. CDR1 and CDR2 from the germline V gene are DFQATT and SNEGSKA (reference sequence). The CDR3 spells CSASSLGHTYKQYF. The CDR3 DNA follows: TGCAGTGCTAGCTCCTTGGGACACACCTACAAGCAGTACTTC.

The rearrangement uses TRBV10-3 and TRBJ2-7; 9 nucleotides line up with TRBD1. Germline trimming cut 6 bases from V and 3 bases from J; bases unmatched to any gene: 6. The germline V gene encodes CDR1 ENHRY and CDR2 SYGVKD. The CDR3 is 14 amino acids. This CDR3 is CAISAGTGFYEQYF. CDR3 bases: TGTGCCATCAGCGCCGGGACAGGGTTCTACGAGCAGTACTTC.

This chain joins TRBV12-5 and TRBJ2-1; D is unclear. This CDR3 has 11 residues. Per germline, CDR1 LGHNT and CDR2 FRNRAP. V was trimmed by 6 bases and J by 10 bases, leaving 10 bases between them. The CDR3 sequence is CASGHAGEQFF. Here the CDR3 DNA reads TGTGCTAGTGGACACGCAGGAGAGCAGTTCTTC.

The chain recombines TRBV27 with TRBJ2-2; D perhaps matches TRBD1 (5 bases). The germline CDR1 and CDR2 sequences are MNHEY and SMNVEV (reference sequence). V lost 6 bases, J lost 6 bases, and 11 bases lay in between. This CDR3 spans 13 amino acids. The CDR3 DNA sequence: TGTGCCAGCAGAGACAGACGGGCCGGGGAGCTGTTTTTT. Its protein product is CASRDRRAGELFF.

Details on this clonotype: A much bigger clone sits one base away, suggesting this may be a read error. The J gene is TRBJ1-2, the V gene TRBV29-1, with D unclear. The germline CDR1 and CDR2 sequences are SQVTM and ANQGSEA. The V and J ends lost 1 base and 12 bases respectively, with 15 bases between them. There are 12 residues in the CDR3. CDR3: CSVEGVDKGHTF. CDR3 nucleotides: TGCAGCGTTGAAGGCGTAGACAAGGGCCACACCTTC.

This clonotype appeared a few times. The V and J genes are TRBV20-1 and TRBJ2-5; TRBD1 is a possible D gene (5 bases). Germline-derived CDR1 and CDR2 are DFQATT and SNEGSKA (reference sequence). V gave up 3 bases and J gave up 5 bases, with 13 bases separating them. The CDR3 sequence is 13 residues long. CDR3 residues: CSASWVKGETQYF. The CDR3 bases are TGCAGTGCTAGTTGGGTAAAGGGGGAGACCCAGTACTTC.

V and J are TRBV19 and TRBJ1-1; 10 bases are shared with TRBD1. CDR1 and CDR2 from the germline V gene are LNHDA and SQIVND (reference sequence). Trimming cost V 4 bases and J 7 bases; bases outside gene matches: 3. CDR3 length: 13 amino acids. This CDR3 is CASSKTGGGEAFF. DNA for the CDR3: TGTGCCAGTAGTAAGACAGGGGGCGGTGAAGCTTTCTTT.

The V call is TRBV12-3 or TRBV12-4, the J call TRBJ1-1; 9 nucleotides line up with TRBD1. Losses at the gene ends were 6 bases for V and 12 bases for J; bases not matched to a gene: 8. CDR3 length: 12 amino acids. The CDR3 nucleotides are TGTGCCAGCAGCGCCTTCGACAGGGGGACTTTCTTT. Its translation is CASSAFDRGTFF.

This chain connects TRBV5-1 to TRBJ1-2, with D maybe TRBD1 (5 bases). Germline CDR1 and CDR2: SGHRS and YFSETQ. This CDR3 region has 13 residues. V lost 2 bases and J 2 bases, leaving 7 bases between the germline ends. The CDR3 DNA is TGCGCCAGCAGCTTCCGGGACAACTATGGCTACACCTTC. This gives the protein CASSFRDNYGYTF. Together with reference TRBV5-1 and TRBJ1-2, the CDR3 gives the full variable domain: KAGVTQTPRYLIKTRGQQVTLSCSPISGHRSVSWYQQTPGQGLQFLFEYFSETQRNKGNFPGRFSGRQFSNSRSEMNVSTLELGDSALYLCASSFRDNYGYTFGSGTRLTVV.